The rows below give T cell receptor beta chains drawn from one sample of a study of cytomegalovirus exposure and HLA in healthy donors. Clones were sequenced by immunoSEQ multiplex PCR, and TCRdb holds only the in-frame ones, with some missing. The data contain 220,000 or so clones, roughly 84% of them singletons. Sequencing was performed on PBMCs. The receptors shown here come from a woman aged 25 to 39 in good health and CMV-seropositive. Both conserved end residues are part of each CDR3.

TRBJ1-5 TRBV7-2 CASSFDRGQPQHF
TRBJ1-5 TRBV5-1 CASSFLNQPQHF
TRBJ2-1 TRBV28 CASSRTDNEQFF
TRBJ1-5 TRBV27 CASSLSSGDLSNQPQHF
TRBJ2-1 TRBV29-1 CSVESLAGGRNIGEQFF
TRBJ2-7 TRBV4-1 CASSHGHPVRTYEQYF
TRBJ2-7 TRBV29-1 CSVEIGGKPSYEQYF
TRBJ2-7 TRBV2 CASKGTGAHEQYF
TRBJ1-5 TRBV19 CASKTRGQPQHF
TRBJ2-2 TRBV6-6 CASRLAGGWAGELFF
TRBJ2-7 TRBV6-5 CASSYSRSSYEQYF
TRBJ1-3 TRBV6-5 CASSYQVAAGNTIYF
TRBJ2-7 TRBV28 CASSYYTYEQYF
TRBJ1-1 TRBV6-5 CASRKETGNTEAFF
TRBJ1-4 TRBV19 CASSKPTGRDEKLFF
TRBJ1-2 TRBV19 CASGLRVVYTF
TRBJ2-7 TRBV5-1 CASSLPLESSSYEQYF
TRBJ1-1 TRBV28 CASSSINLNTEAFF
TRBJ2-1 TRBV29-1 CSVIAAAYNEQFF
TRBJ2-7 TRBV7-3 CASSRGLADSYEQYF
TRBJ1-2 TRBV5-1 CASSFRRTGIPGGYTF
TRBJ1-2 TRBV7-8 CASSEWTGDNYGYTF
TRBJ2-1 TRBV27 CASSSTSGRYNEQFF
TRBJ1-2 TRBV7-8 CASSFRGDRAFPRSGYTF
TRBJ2-7 TRBV6-5 CASSYSTSGEQYF
TRBJ1-1 TRBV29-1 CSVDVSSRNTEAFF
TRBJ2-6 TRBV25-1 CASREGAGANVLTF
TRBJ2-2 TRBV27 CASSLSVPGELFF
TRBJ1-4 TRBV9 CASSVVSGTGREKLFF
TRBJ2-6 TRBV27 CASRPGAEPGANVLTF
TRBJ1-3 TRBV5-6 CASSLRDTGPGNTIYF
TRBJ1-4 TRBV5-1 CASSLPPEEKLFF
TRBJ2-1 TRBV5-1 CASSLGASGRGSSYNEQFF
TRBJ1-5 TRBV29-1 CSVEGGAGQPQHF
TRBJ2-7 TRBV7-3 CASSLMGTGGDEQYF
TRBJ1-2 TRBV6-1 CAGSRGAAANYGYTF
TRBJ2-3 TRBV27 CASSLSTLAGAPRMDTQYF
TRBJ1-2 TRBV4-1 CASSQDRDRPTRYGYTF
TRBJ2-5 TRBV27 CASSLVWGDSGQETQYF
TRBJ1-2 TRBV7-2 CASSSPGRGGYTF
TRBJ1-1 TRBV2 CASSAPQGRMNTEAFF
TRBJ2-1 TRBV2 CASSEGGDSVGQFF
TRBJ2-7 TRBV2 CASRGTGIEQYF
TRBJ1-5 TRBV6-1 CASSDTRQGLSNQPQHF
TRBJ2-5 TRBV7-2 CASSLAPVSQTQYF
TRBJ1-2 TRBV6-6 CASSDSQSNYGYTF
TRBJ1-2 TRBV7-8 CASSLRPGPNYGYTF
TRBJ2-1 TRBV4-1 CASSHPSGLYNEQFF
TRBJ2-5 TRBV30 CAWNPGTSEETQYF
TRBJ1-2 TRBV30 CAWSTIYGYTF
TRBJ2-5 TRBV5-1 CASSLKSRGSQETQYF
TRBJ1-2 TRBV5-1 CASSPGLYSGYTF
TRBJ1-2 TRBV9 CASSVVGGRNGYTF